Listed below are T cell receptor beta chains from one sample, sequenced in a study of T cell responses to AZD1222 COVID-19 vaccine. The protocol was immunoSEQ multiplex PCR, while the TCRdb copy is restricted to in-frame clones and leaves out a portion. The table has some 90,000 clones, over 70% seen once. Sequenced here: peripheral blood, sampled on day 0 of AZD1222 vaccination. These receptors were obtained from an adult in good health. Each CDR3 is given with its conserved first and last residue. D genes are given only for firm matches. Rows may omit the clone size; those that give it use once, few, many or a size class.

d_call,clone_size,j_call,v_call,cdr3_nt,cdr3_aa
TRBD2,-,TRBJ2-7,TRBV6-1,TGTGCCAGCAGTGTAGCGGGCCATTCCTACGAGCAGTACTTC,CASSVAGHSYEQYF
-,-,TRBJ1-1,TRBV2,TGTGCCAGCAGTGTGAGAGGGACTGAAGCTTTCTTT,CASSVRGTEAFF
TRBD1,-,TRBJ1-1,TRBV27,TGTGCCAGCAGTAAAAGGGACAGGGGTCTCTCGAACACTGAAGCTTTCTTT,CASSKRDRGLSNTEAFF
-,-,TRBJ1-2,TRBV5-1,TGCGCCAGCAGCTCCGTCCCCGGCTATGGCTACACCTTC,CASSSVPGYGYTF
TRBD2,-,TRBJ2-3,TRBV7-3,TGTGCCAGCAGCTCCACCCCCCAGCGGGGTACGCAGTATTTT,CASSSTPQRGTQYF
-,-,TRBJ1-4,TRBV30,TGTGCCTGGTCGGGGAATAATGAAAAACTGTTTTTT,CAWSGNNEKLFF
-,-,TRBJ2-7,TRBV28,TGTGCCGTGCTACAGGGTCCCGAGCAGTACTTC,CAVLQGPEQYF
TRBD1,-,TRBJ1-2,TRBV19,TGTGCCAGTAGTATCTCAGGGGGCAAAGTAGGTGGCTACACCTTC,CASSISGGKVGGYTF
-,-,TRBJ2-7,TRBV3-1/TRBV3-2,TGTGCCAGCAGCCAAAACCTTTTCTACGAGCAGTACTTC,CASSQNLFYEQYF
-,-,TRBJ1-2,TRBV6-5,TGTGCCAGCAGCGGCTACGGGAGAAGCTATGGCTACACCTTC,CASSGYGRSYGYTF
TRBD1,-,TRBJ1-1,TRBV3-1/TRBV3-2,TGTGCCAGCAGCAGCCGGGACAGGGGCGCTGAAGCTTTCTTT,CASSSRDRGAEAFF
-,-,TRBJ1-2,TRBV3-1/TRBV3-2,TGTGCCAGCAGCTCTACAGGGTATGGCTACACCTTC,CASSSTGYGYTF
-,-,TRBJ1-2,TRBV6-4,TGTGCCAGCAGTGAACATTTTGGTAACTATGGCTACACCTTC,CASSEHFGNYGYTF
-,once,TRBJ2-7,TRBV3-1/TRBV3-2,TGTGCCAGCAGCCAATCTCAGGGTAGAGGGAAGGGTCGGATCGAGCAGTACTTC,CASSQSQGRGKGRIEQYF
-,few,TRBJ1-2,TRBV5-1,TGCGCCAGCAGCTCGGGAGGGGCTAACTATGGCTACACCTTC,CASSSGGANYGYTF
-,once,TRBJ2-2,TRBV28,TGTGCCAGCAGTTCCTTCCCAAACACCGGGGAGCTGTTTTTT,CASSSFPNTGELFF
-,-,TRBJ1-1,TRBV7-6,TGTGCCAGCGCCCGGGGAGGGAGGGGCCACACTGAAGCTTTCTTT,CASARGGRGHTEAFF
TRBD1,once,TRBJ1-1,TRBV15,TGTGCCACCACCTCCGACAGGGCAACTGAAGCTTTCTTT,CATTSDRATEAFF
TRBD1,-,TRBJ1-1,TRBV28,TGTGCCAGCAGTTTCCAAGGGAAACAGGGGGAAGCTTTCTTT,CASSFQGKQGEAFF